The 19 T cell receptor beta chains below all came from one sample that was sequenced in a study of OX40 agonist ivuxolimab in advanced cancers. Libraries came from the immunoSEQ multiplex PCR assay. TCRdb holds this immuneACCESS table with in-frame rearrangements only. Some clones are missing; in checked studies, unresolved V genes explain under half, and the rest has no known cause. The table for this sample lists 80,000 to 95,000 clones; approximately 88% of them were counted only once. The top ten clonotypes cover less than 1.5% of the sample. This material consisted of CD4+ or CD8+ T cells sorted from blood, taken in a trial of the OX40 agonist ivuxolimab. These receptors came from an adult with an advanced solid tumor such as melanoma, head and neck, liver or kidney cancer.

The V gene is TRBV5-1, the J gene TRBJ2-3; no clear D gene. Trimming cost V 0 bases and J 3 bases, with 8 bases left between them. The CDR3 extends over 14 amino acids. Germline V gives CDR1 SGHRS, CDR2 YFSETQ. The CDR3 DNA is TGCGCCAGCAGCTTGGGCGGACCAACAGATACGCAGTATTTT. Protein sequence: CASSLGGPTDTQYF.

The CDR3 sequence is CASSGSNNSPLHF. CDR3 in DNA: TGTGCCAGCAGTGGCAGTAATAATTCACCCCTCCACTTT. The genes are TRBV28 and TRBJ1-6; D is unclear. This CDR3 is 13 amino acids long. Trimming removed 5 bases at V and 5 bases at J, with 7 bases between. Germline CDR1 is MDHEN and CDR2 is SYDVKM.

This clone appeared once. The gene calls are TRBV9 and TRBJ1-1; D perhaps matches TRBD1 (6 bases). The CDR3 runs 13 residues. CDR1 SGDLS and CDR2 YYNGEE come from the germline V gene. With 4 bases removed from V and 10 bases from J, the gap between germline ends came to 17 bases. As DNA, the CDR3 is TGTGCCAGCAGCCCCCAGAGGGGGTGGGGAGCTTTCTTT. Its protein product is CASSPQRGWGAFF.

This clone was seen a handful of times. The chain employs TRBV6-1 and TRBJ1-4; TRBD1 is a possible D gene (5 bases). This CDR3 has 15 amino acids. Trimming shortened V by 2 bases and J by 8 bases, and 15 bases separated the two germline ends. Germline V gene data show CDR1 as MNHNS and CDR2 as SASEGT. The CDR3 DNA is TGTGCCAGCAGTGAATTAGGGGCGGACGGAGAAAAACTGTTTTTT. The encoded protein is CASSELGADGEKLFF.

The V gene is TRBV7-2, the J gene TRBJ1-1; D unresolved. The germline CDR1 and CDR2 sequences are SGHTA and FQGNSA. The germline V and J ends were trimmed by 6 bases and 1 base, with 6 bases remaining between them. The CDR3 extends over 12 amino acids. CDR3 nucleotide sequence: TGTGCCAGCAGTCGCTGGAACACTGAAGCTTTCTTT. Translating gives CASSRWNTEAFF. The variable domain in full, with the rest retrieved from reference TRBV7-2 and TRBJ1-1, is GAGVSQSPSNKVTEKGKDVELRCDPISGHTALYWYRQSLGQGLEFLIYFQGNSAPDKSGLPSDRFSAERTGGSVSTLTIQRTQQEDSAVYLCASSRWNTEAFFGQGTRLTVV.

The CDR3 DNA sequence: TGTGCCAGCTCACCAGCAGGCAAGGGAAACACTGAAGCTTTCTTT. It specifies CASSPAGKGNTEAFF. The rearrangement uses TRBV18 and TRBJ1-1; D unclear. The CDR3 loop spans 15 amino acids. Trimming removed 2 bases from V and 2 bases from J, with 12 bases in between. The V gene's germline CDR1 is KGHSH and CDR2 LQKENI.

The J gene is TRBJ1-4, the V gene TRBV6-1; no firm D call. This CDR3 has 16 residues. V lost 2 bases and J 5 bases, leaving 15 bases between the germline ends. Germline V lookup: CDR1 MNHNS, CDR2 SASEGT. The DNA of the CDR3 is TGTGCCAGCAGTGAACGAACGGCCTTAACGAATGAAAAACTGTTTTTT. This sequence encodes CASSERTALTNEKLFF.

The chain combines TRBV4-1 with TRBJ1-5, with no clear D. In germline, CDR1 is MGHRA, CDR2 YSYEKL. V was trimmed by 2 bases and J by 2 bases, leaving 13 bases between them. This CDR3 has 16 amino acids. The CDR3: CASSQLGLGGNQPQHF. CDR3 bases: TGCGCCAGCAGCCAATTGGGGTTGGGCGGCAATCAGCCCCAGCATTTT.

This rearrangement joins TRBV10-3 to TRBJ1-2; D ambiguous. The CDR3 is 15 amino acids. With 8 bases removed from V and 3 bases from J, the gap between germline ends came to 19 bases. Germline CDR1 is ENHRY and CDR2 is SYGVKD. CDR3: CAISSGRGPDYGYTF. The CDR3 DNA is TGTGCCATCTCCTCAGGCAGAGGTCCCGACTATGGCTACACCTTC.

J is TRBJ1-1 and V is TRBV7-2, with no clear D. Germline CDR1 and CDR2: SGHTA and FQGNSA. The CDR3 is 11 residues long. Between the trimmed V and J ends, which lost 5 bases and 4 bases, there was a span of 5 bases. The chain's CDR3 is CASSRTTEAFF. In DNA, the CDR3 is TGTGCCAGCAGCCGAACCACTGAAGCTTTCTTT.

The rearrangement uses TRBV5-6 and TRBJ2-5; D may correspond to TRBD1 or TRBD2 (5 bases each). The germline CDR1 and CDR2 sequences are SGHDT and YYEEEE. This CDR3 is built from 14 residues. The V gene lost 0 bases and the J gene lost 5 bases, with 11 bases spanning the gap. The CDR3 spells CASSLVTWGETQYF. In DNA, the CDR3 is TGTGCCAGCAGCTTGGTCACCTGGGGGGAGACCCAGTACTTC.

The chain couples TRBV30 to TRBJ1-5; D is ambiguous. V lost 6 bases, J lost 0 bases, and 9 bases lay in between. This CDR3 comprises 13 residues. Germline V gene sequence: CDR1 GTSNPN, CDR2 SVGIG (reference sequence). CDR3 sequence (DNA): TGTGCCTGCCGCAAGGATAGCAATCAGCCCCAGCATTTT. It yields the protein CACRKDSNQPQHF.

The rearrangement links TRBV7-9 to TRBJ2-3; D uncertain. The CDR3 totals 11 residues. From germline, CDR1 is SEHNR and CDR2 FQNEAQ (reference sequence). V was clipped by 5 bases and J by 6 bases, with 6 bases between them. CDR3 amino acids: CASSTLDTQYF. The CDR3 nucleotides read TGTGCCAGCAGCACTTTGGATACGCAGTATTTT.

The chain combines TRBV20-1 with TRBJ2-7, with D possibly matching TRBD2 (5 bases). V dropped 5 bases and J dropped 2 bases, with 7 bases sitting between them. This CDR3 is built from 11 residues. CDR1 DFQATT and CDR2 SNEGSKA come from the germline V gene (reference sequence). This CDR3 reads CSAEGPYEQYF. CDR3 DNA sequence: TGCAGTGCTGAGGGCCCCTACGAGCAGTACTTC.

This chain links TRBV30 with TRBJ2-7; 10 nucleotides agree with TRBD2. The CDR3 loop spans 14 amino acids. Germline values: CDR1 GTSNPN, CDR2 SVGIG (reference sequence). Unmatched junction bases numbered 9, after V lost 6 bases and J lost 4 bases. CDR3 DNA: TGTGCCTGCCCTTCCCCAGCGGGAGGGTACGAGCAGTACTTC. This translates into CACPSPAGGYEQYF.

The chain carries TRBV6-5 and TRBJ1-5; no definite D call. V dropped 5 bases and J dropped 0 bases, with 8 bases sitting between them. Germline V gives CDR1 MNHEY, CDR2 SVGAGI. CDR3 length: 14 residues. The CDR3: CASSRTPSNQPQHF. In nucleotides, the CDR3 is TGTGCCAGCAGTCGGACGCCTAGCAATCAGCCCCAGCATTTT.

The rearrangement uses TRBV27 and TRBJ1-1; D not certain. Germline V gene sequence: CDR1 MNHEY, CDR2 SMNVEV (reference sequence). V lost 6 bases and J 1 base, leaving 6 bases between the germline ends. CDR3 length: 12 amino acids. The CDR3 DNA follows: TGTGCCAGCAGCAAGGCGAACACTGAAGCTTTCTTT. Translated: CASSKANTEAFF.

The gene calls are TRBV28 and TRBJ1-4, with TRBD1 matching 9 bases. The V gene's germline CDR1 is MDHEN and CDR2 SYDVKM. This CDR3 region has 14 residues. Trimming removed 10 bases from V and 4 bases from J; junction bases left unmatched: 7. This CDR3 is CATMTGGSNEKLFF. As DNA, the CDR3 is TGTGCCACCATGACAGGGGGTAGTAATGAAAAACTGTTTTTT.

J is TRBJ2-2 and V is TRBV7-6, with 8 bases lining up with TRBD2. V shed 6 bases, J shed 2 bases, and the junction held 5 bases outside the gene matches. Germline assignment: CDR1 SGHVS and CDR2 FNYEAQ. The CDR3 is made up of 15 amino acids. The CDR3 reads CASSIGTSNTGELFF. The DNA for the CDR3 is TGTGCCAGCAGTATCGGGACTAGTAACACCGGGGAGCTGTTTTTT.